These 20 T cell receptor beta chains came from one sample sequenced in a study of T cell clones after liver transplantation. TCRdb's copy holds only in-frame clones and misses some; the assay was immunoSEQ multiplex PCR. The sample lists more than 15,000 clones, around 82% occurring once. Sample: CD8+ T cells from blood, taken 48 months after liver transplant. These receptors were obtained from a human patient who received a liver transplant. Some T cells may originate from the graft donor.

The genes are TRBV28 and TRBJ1-2; 11 bases align to TRBD1. V lost 5 bases, J lost 7 bases, and 6 bases stayed unmatched. This CDR3 contains 14 residues. Germline CDR1 is MDHEN and CDR2 is SYDVKM. The CDR3 bases are TGTGCCAGCAGTCAAGCCGGGACAGGGGGTGGCTACACCTTC. This sequence encodes CASSQAGTGGGYTF.

The chain carries TRBV9 and TRBJ1-1, with 7 bases identical to TRBD1. Germline V CDR1 and CDR2: SGDLS, YYNGEE. V lost 3 bases to trimming and J lost 1 base; unmatched junction nucleotides: 6. CDR3 length: 15 residues. This CDR3 is CASSEGGTANTEAFF. CDR3 bases: TGTGCCAGCAGCGAGGGGGGGACAGCGAACACTGAAGCTTTCTTT.

The chain carries TRBV9 and TRBJ1-3; D is uncertain. The CDR3 totals 15 residues. CDR1 SGDLS and CDR2 YYNGEE come from the germline V gene. V was cut by 4 bases and J by 0 bases, with 11 bases left in between. In DNA, the CDR3 is TGTGCCAGCAGCACTCCACGGAACTCTGGAAACACCATATATTTT. Protein: CASSTPRNSGNTIYF. Looking up the rest from reference TRBV9 and TRBJ1-3 gives the full variable domain: DSGVTQTPKHLITATGQRVTLRCSPRSGDLSVYWYQQSLDQGLQFLIQYYNGEERAKGNILERFSAQQFPDLHSELNLSSLELGDSALYFCASSTPRNSGNTIYFGEGSWLTVV.

The gene calls are TRBV25-1 and TRBJ1-1; D call uncertain. The CDR3 spans 16 residues. Germline loops: CDR1 MGHDK, CDR2 SYGVNS. The V end was cut by 0 bases, the J end by 4 bases, with 15 bases between. CDR3 DNA sequence: TGTGCCAGCAGTGAATATCCCGTACAGACCAGCACTGAAGCTTTCTTT. It is translated as CASSEYPVQTSTEAFF.

The genes are TRBV6-6 and TRBJ1-1; no reliable D call. This CDR3 comprises 14 residues. CDR1 MNHNY and CDR2 SVGAGI come from the germline V gene (reference sequence). Trimming took off 6 bases at V and 0 bases at J, with 11 bases between the two ends. As DNA, the CDR3 is TGTGCCAGCAGCCCCGACGGAATGAACACTGAAGCTTTCTTT. This sequence encodes CASSPDGMNTEAFF.

The chain carries TRBV27 and TRBJ2-1; no firm D call. Germline V gives CDR1 MNHEY, CDR2 SMNVEV (reference sequence). V shed 0 bases and J shed 4 bases, with 7 bases lying between them. This CDR3 contains 14 residues. The CDR3 DNA sequence: TGTGCCAGCAGTTTATCTGGATCTTACAATGAGCAGTTCTTC. Translation: CASSLSGSYNEQFF.

J is TRBJ2-1 and V is TRBV4-2; 11 bases are a match to TRBD2. Losses at the gene ends were 1 base for V and 4 bases for J; bases not matched to a gene: 0. CDR1 and CDR2 (germline): LGHNA, YNFKEQ. The CDR3 is 15 amino acids. Here the CDR3 DNA reads TGTGCCAGCAGCCAAGTAGCGGGAGGGTACAATGAGCAGTTCTTC. It translates to CASSQVAGGYNEQFF.

The chain links TRBV4-2 to TRBJ2-7; the D gene is possibly TRBD2 (6 bases). The germline V gene has CDR1 LGHNA and CDR2 YNFKEQ. The CDR3 covers 16 residues. Trimming pared 3 bases from V and 0 bases from J, leaving 15 bases between. CDR3 sequence: CASSQVSRESSYEQYF. The CDR3 nucleotides read TGTGCCAGCAGCCAGGTTTCTCGGGAGTCCTCCTACGAGCAGTACTTC.

The rearrangement links TRBV9 to TRBJ2-1, with 9 bases fitting TRBD2. CDR1 is SGDLS, CDR2 YYNGEE, per germline. The CDR3 covers 18 residues. Unmatched junction bases numbered 17, after V lost 7 bases and J lost 3 bases. CDR3 in amino acids: CASGHGGWLAGFYNEQFF. The CDR3 DNA reads as TGTGCCAGCGGCCACGGGGGATGGCTAGCGGGGTTCTACAATGAGCAGTTCTTC.

The chain uses TRBV6-6 and TRBJ2-3, with 10 bases that match TRBD2. V lost 7 bases and J lost 3; bases outside the gene matches: 4. This CDR3 spans 14 amino acids. CDR1 is MNHNY and CDR2 is SVGAGI in the germline V gene (reference sequence). CDR3 region: CASILAGETDTQYF. DNA of the CDR3: TGTGCCAGCATCCTAGCGGGAGAGACAGATACGCAGTATTTT.

This sequence joins TRBV2 and TRBJ2-2, with no clear D. Trimming pared 4 bases from V and 5 bases from J, leaving 5 bases between. Germline V lookup: CDR1 SNHLY, CDR2 FYNNEI. This CDR3 has 12 residues. The CDR3 loop reads CASSGLTGELFF. The CDR3 bases are TGTGCCAGCAGTGGTCTAACCGGGGAGCTGTTTTTT.

This rearrangement joins TRBV16 to TRBJ2-7, with no clear D. V lost 5 bases to trimming and J lost 2 bases, with 7 bases between them. The CDR3 is 12 residues long. CDR1 is KGHSY and CDR2 is FQNENV in the germline V gene. CDR3 DNA: TGTGCCAGCAGCACCGATACCTACGAGCAGTACTTC. Residues: CASSTDTYEQYF.

The chain recombines TRBV6-1 with TRBJ2-3, with 8 bases aligning to TRBD2. CDR1 MNHNS and CDR2 SASEGT come from the germline V gene. CDR3 length: 15 residues. Trimming at V came to 0 bases and at J to 5 bases, leaving 4 bases not matched to a gene. The CDR3 loop reads CASSEADGGGDTQYF. The CDR3 DNA is TGTGCCAGCAGTGAAGCGGACGGGGGGGGAGATACGCAGTATTTT.

The gene calls are TRBV5-1 and TRBJ2-7; D is undetermined. V was shortened by 0 bases and J by 3 bases, with 4 bases between the two germline ends. Germline assignment: CDR1 SGHRS and CDR2 YFSETQ. CDR3 length: 12 residues. The CDR3 reads CASSLDLYEQYF. The CDR3 coding sequence is TGCGCCAGCAGCTTGGATCTCTACGAGCAGTACTTC.

The V and J genes are TRBV28 and TRBJ2-5; D possibly matches TRBD1 or TRBD2 (5 bases each). The CDR3 consists of 12 residues. Per germline, CDR1 MDHEN and CDR2 SYDVKM. The V and J ends lost 3 bases and 4 bases respectively, with 6 bases between them. CDR3 bases: TGTGCCAGCAGTTTTGGGGGAGAGACCCAGTACTTC. Its translation is CASSFGGETQYF.

V is TRBV6-5 and J is TRBJ2-1; D not resolved. The CDR3 has 15 residues. Germline V gene data show CDR1 as MNHEY and CDR2 as SVGAGI. V shed 7 bases and J shed 2 bases, with 15 bases lying between them. CDR3 sequence (DNA): TGTGCCAGCAACCTAGACAAAAACCCCTACAATGAGCAGTTCTTC. The encoded protein is CASNLDKNPYNEQFF.

The chain has TRBV5-6 and TRBJ2-7, with D tentatively TRBD2 (6 bases). Germline V gene sequence: CDR1 SGHDT, CDR2 YYEEEE. Trimming left V 2 bases short and J 1 base short, with 16 bases between. The CDR3 spans 16 residues. CDR3 loop: CASSLYRGSLSYEQYF. The CDR3 nucleotides are TGTGCCAGCAGCTTATACCGGGGGTCCCTTTCCTACGAGCAGTACTTC.

The chain couples TRBV6-1 to TRBJ2-2; D ambiguous. The germline V and J ends were trimmed by 7 bases and 7 bases, with 13 bases remaining between them. Germline V gene sequence: CDR1 MNHNS, CDR2 SASEGT. CDR3 length: 13 amino acids. CDR3 DNA sequence: TGTGCCAGCACCAATCCTGTTTTCGGGGAGCTGTTTTTT. It encodes CASTNPVFGELFF.

The rearrangement joins TRBV19 to TRBJ2-1, with TRBD2 as a possible D gene (6 bases). In germline, CDR1 is LNHDA, CDR2 SQIVND (reference sequence). This CDR3 region has 15 residues. Trimming cost V 3 bases and J 6 bases, with 15 bases left between them. The CDR3 is CASSIGREDFNEQFF. CDR3 in DNA: TGTGCCAGTAGTATCGGGAGAGAGGATTTCAATGAGCAGTTCTTC.

The chain joins TRBV6-5 to TRBJ2-1, with a tentative D call TRBD1 (5 bases). This CDR3 comprises 13 residues. Trimming took off 4 bases at V and 7 bases at J, with 11 bases between the two ends. The germline CDR1 and CDR2 sequences are MNHEY and SVGAGI. CDR3 sequence (DNA): TGTGCCAGCAGTTCCGGACATCATAATGAGCAGTTCTTC. This sequence encodes CASSSGHHNEQFF.